These 28 T cell receptor beta chains share one sample of origin, sequenced in a study of vaccination effects on CD4 cells after COVID-19. Using immunoSEQ multiplex PCR, the repertoire was profiled, and TCRdb retains in-frame clones only, with some absent. The table lists 30,000 to 45,000 clones, about 66% of them singletons. Antigen-specific CD4+ T cells were expanded (with viral peptide pools) by the ViraFEST assay ahead of sequencing. The culture ran for approximately 10 days before CD4+ T cells were isolated. The study found no prior SARS-CoV-2 infection in the vaccine recipients, who tested negative for nucleocapsid antibodies. Their specific antigens are unknown. This specimen was CD4+ T cells from PBMCs cultured with HCoV-OC43 spike peptides, taken before COVID-19 vaccination. Documented subset: HCoV-OC43 spike overlapping peptide pool stimulation. These TCRs come from a human donor who received a COVID-19 vaccine.

In DNA, the CDR3 is TGTGCCAGCAGCCGCCGATCAGAGACCCAGTACTTC. Protein sequence: CASSRRSETQYF. The chain recombines TRBV11-2 with TRBJ2-5, with D hard to call. Between the trimmed V and J ends, which lost 5 bases and 4 bases, there was a span of 8 bases. Per the germline V gene, CDR1 is SGHAT and CDR2 is FQNNGV. The CDR3 runs 12 residues.

CDR3 nucleotide sequence: TGTGCCAGTAGTATGGCGGGACAGGGGGCCGGGCGCAATCAGCCCCAGCATTTT. This sequence encodes CASSMAGQGAGRNQPQHF. The gene calls are TRBV19 and TRBJ1-5, with 12 bases lining up with TRBD1. CDR1 LNHDA and CDR2 SQIVND come from the germline V gene (reference sequence). After removal of 3 bases from V and 2 bases from J, the junction contained 8 bases not matched to a gene. This CDR3 spans 18 amino acids.

The gene calls are TRBV5-1 and TRBJ2-7; maybe TRBD2 (5 bases). This CDR3 comprises 14 residues. From germline, CDR1 is SGHRS and CDR2 YFSETQ. Trimming cost V 2 bases and J 7 bases, with 16 bases left between them. CDR3 region: CASSLAVSEGEQYF. CDR3 DNA sequence: TGCGCCAGCAGCTTAGCGGTGTCCGAAGGGGAGCAGTACTTC.

V usage is TRBV6-1 and J usage is TRBJ1-2; no definite D call. The CDR3 runs to 15 residues. The V end lost 3 bases, the J end lost 4 bases, and 15 bases lay between the germline ends. CDR1 is MNHNS and CDR2 is SASEGT in the germline V gene. The CDR3 reads CASSDIATPAYGYTF. The CDR3 nucleotides are TGTGCCAGCAGTGATATCGCTACCCCCGCCTATGGCTACACCTTC.

This chain links TRBV14 with TRBJ2-7; TRBD1 might be the D (6 bases). CDR1 is SGHDN, CDR2 FVKESK, per germline. The CDR3 is 15 residues long. The V gene lost 1 base and the J gene lost 6 bases, with 16 bases spanning the gap. CDR3 sequence: CASSQGTVPGREQYF. The DNA for the CDR3 is TGTGCCAGCAGCCAAGGGACAGTGCCGGGCCGCGAGCAGTACTTC.

This clone has just a few counts. The CDR3 region is CASSPRGGGGGFGETQYF. In DNA form, the CDR3 reads TGTGCCAGCAGCCCAAGGGGAGGCGGGGGCGGATTCGGGGAGACCCAGTACTTC. The chain employs TRBV7-6 and TRBJ2-5; TRBD2 might be the D (7 bases). The V gene lost 5 bases and the J gene lost 5 bases, with 27 bases spanning the gap. This CDR3 spans 18 amino acids. The germline gives CDR1 SGHVS, CDR2 FNYEAQ. Together with reference TRBV7-6 and TRBJ2-5, the CDR3 gives the full variable domain: GAGVSQSPRYKVTKRGQDVALRCDPISGHVSLYWYRQALGQGPEFLTYFNYEAQQDKSGLPNDRFSAERPEGSISTLTIQRTEQRDSAMYRCASSPRGGGGGFGETQYFGPGTRLLVL.

This clone was observed a handful of times. This chain links TRBV3-1 (or the pseudogene TRBV3-2) with TRBJ1-2, with D uncertain. The germline V and J ends were trimmed by 2 bases and 4 bases, with 11 bases remaining between them. Germline CDR1 and CDR2: LGHDT and YNNKEL (reference sequence). The CDR3 is 14 amino acids. The CDR3 DNA reads TGTGCCAGCAGCCAATTATATCCCTTCTATGGCTACACCTTC. Its translation: CASSQLYPFYGYTF.

This clone came up a few times. The chain recombines TRBV10-1 with TRBJ2-3, with D perhaps being TRBD1 or TRBD2 (5 bases each). Germline assignment: CDR1 WNHNN and CDR2 SYGVQD (reference sequence). The CDR3 loop spans 15 amino acids. Trimming took off 4 bases at V and 2 bases at J, with 13 bases between the two ends. The CDR3: CASSAEGRPTDTQYF. The CDR3 DNA follows: TGCGCCAGCAGTGCAGAGGGGCGACCCACAGATACGCAGTATTTT.

This chain joins TRBV25-1 and TRBJ2-7; 10 positions match TRBD1. Trimming cost V 3 bases and J 2 bases; bases outside gene matches: 4. CDR3 length equals 15 residues. The germline gives CDR1 MGHDK, CDR2 SYGVNS. DNA for the CDR3: TGTGCCAGCAGTGACCCTGGACAGGGGGCCTACGAGCAGTACTTC. Its protein is CASSDPGQGAYEQYF.

Of note for this clone: Mismatch with germline at one junction end may stem from a read error. The rearrangement links TRBV11-2 to TRBJ2-3, with 9 bases aligning to TRBD2. Germline V lookup: CDR1 SGHAT, CDR2 FQNNGV. The CDR3 sequence is 15 residues long. This CDR3 is CASSLVGTSIDTQYF. In DNA form, the CDR3 reads TGTGCCAGCAGCTTAGTCGGGACTAGCATAGATACGCAGTATTTT.

This chain uses TRBV6-5 with TRBJ1-1; D uncertain. Germline assignment: CDR1 MNHEY and CDR2 SVGAGI. Trimming removed 6 bases from V and 3 bases from J, with 14 bases in between. This CDR3 is 14 amino acids long. CDR3 DNA: TGTGCCAGCAGAGGGCCGCTCGGGGACACTGAAGCTTTCTTT. Translation gives CASRGPLGDTEAFF.

J is TRBJ2-5 and V is TRBV7-7, with D possibly called TRBD1 or TRBD2 (6 bases each). CDR1 is SSHAT and CDR2 is FNYEAQ in the germline V gene (reference sequence). CDR3 size: 15 residues. The V gene lost 3 bases and the J gene lost 2 bases, with 13 bases spanning the gap. The CDR3 is CASSFGWGAQETQYF. CDR3 in DNA: TGTGCCAGCAGCTTCGGTTGGGGGGCTCAAGAGACCCAGTACTTC.

J is TRBJ1-1 and V is TRBV20-1, with D uncertain. V dropped 3 bases and J dropped 1 base, with 9 bases sitting between them. CDR1 and CDR2 from the germline V gene are DFQATT and SNEGSKA (reference sequence). The CDR3 has 13 residues. Here the CDR3 reads CSASTVTNTEAFF. The DNA for the CDR3 is TGCAGTGCTAGTACGGTTACGAACACTGAAGCTTTCTTT.

The rearrangement joins TRBV7-2 to TRBJ2-7; D gene unclear. V lost 3 bases to trimming and J lost 1 base, with 13 bases between them. In germline, CDR1 is SGHTA, CDR2 FQGNSA. This CDR3 has 15 residues. This CDR3 reads CASSFSGGLSYEQYF. The DNA for the CDR3 is TGTGCCAGCAGCTTTTCCGGCGGCCTTTCCTACGAGCAGTACTTC.

This clone was seen just once. The chain joins TRBV5-1 to TRBJ2-5; D is perhaps TRBD1 or TRBD2 (6 bases each). V was shortened by 3 bases and J by 2 bases, with 20 bases between the two germline ends. Germline assignment: CDR1 SGHRS and CDR2 YFSETQ. This CDR3 has 17 residues. CDR3 region: CASSWGAGSRTQETQYF. As DNA, the CDR3 is TGCGCCAGCAGCTGGGGGGCAGGGAGTAGGACACAAGAGACCCAGTACTTC.

The count of this clone is one. The chain combines TRBV10-3 with TRBJ2-1; 8 bases are shared with TRBD2. The CDR3 is 15 residues long. Germline V gene data show CDR1 as ENHRY and CDR2 as SYGVKD. V gave up 0 bases and J gave up 5 bases; unmatched junction bases: 3. The CDR3 region is CAISESQRGNNEQFF. The CDR3 DNA is TGTGCCATCAGTGAGTCCCAGCGGGGGAACAATGAGCAGTTCTTC.

The chain has TRBV6-5 and TRBJ1-3, with 7 bases that match TRBD1. The CDR3 is 15 residues long. Germline V CDR1 and CDR2: MNHEY, SVGAGI. J lost 3 bases, V lost 0 bases, and 2 bases had no gene match. The CDR3 coding sequence is TGTGCCAGCAGTTACTCAGGGGGCGGTGGAAACACCATATATTTT. It yields the protein CASSYSGGGGNTIYF.

In this sample, this clone turned up once. The chain recombines TRBV6-6 with TRBJ2-1, with D unresolved. Per germline, CDR1 MNHNY and CDR2 SVGAGI (reference sequence). The CDR3 is 13 residues long. Trimming shortened V by 2 bases and J by 4 bases, and 6 bases separated the two germline ends. The CDR3 DNA is TGTGCCAGCAGTTACCGAGTTTACAATGAGCAGTTCTTC. Its protein product is CASSYRVYNEQFF.

This CDR3 is CASSQGGRDGYTF. CDR3 coding DNA: TGTGCCAGCAGCCAAGGTGGGCGGGATGGCTACACCTTC. The V and J genes are TRBV4-2 and TRBJ1-2; the D is unclear. This CDR3 has 13 amino acids. From germline, CDR1 is LGHNA and CDR2 YNFKEQ. Trimming removed 1 base from V and 6 bases from J, with 9 bases in between.

The J gene is TRBJ2-5, the V gene TRBV18, with D perhaps matching TRBD2 (5 bases). In germline, CDR1 is KGHSH, CDR2 LQKENI. V was cut by 0 bases and J by 2 bases, with 7 bases left in between. This CDR3 spans 14 amino acids. The CDR3 DNA reads as TGTGCCAGCTCACCACCTGGACTGCAAGAGACCCAGTACTTC. It yields the protein CASSPPGLQETQYF.

V is TRBV4-2 and J is TRBJ1-4; no clear D gene. This CDR3 region has 16 residues. Germline V gene sequence: CDR1 LGHNA, CDR2 YNFKEQ. The V end was cut by 1 base, the J end by 0 bases, with 9 bases between. This chain's CDR3 is CASSQGNGATNEKLFF. Written as DNA, the CDR3 is TGTGCCAGCAGCCAAGGGAACGGTGCAACTAATGAAAAACTGTTTTTT.

This clone came up a few times. The chain employs TRBV7-9 and TRBJ2-2, with D perhaps matching TRBD2 (5 bases). CDR3 size: 13 residues. V lost 2 bases to trimming and J lost 9 bases, with 10 bases between them. CDR1 is SEHNR, CDR2 FQNEAQ, per germline (reference sequence). The CDR3 nucleotides are TGTGCCAGCAGCTTATACGGGGTGCGGGAGCTGTTTTTT. This sequence encodes CASSLYGVRELFF.

The rearrangement links TRBV4-2 to TRBJ1-5; a weak D match, TRBD1 (5 bases). Germline values: CDR1 LGHNA, CDR2 YNFKEQ. The CDR3 sequence is 14 residues long. Deletions cut 1 base from V and 2 bases from J, with 6 bases between. The CDR3 reads CASSQARGNQPQHF. As DNA, the CDR3 is TGTGCCAGCAGCCAAGCCAGGGGCAATCAGCCCCAGCATTTT.

This clone occurred once. V and J are TRBV4-1 and TRBJ1-1; TRBD1 might be the D (5 bases). With 1 base removed from V and 4 bases from J, the gap between germline ends came to 13 bases. Germline loops: CDR1 MGHRA, CDR2 YSYEKL. This CDR3 comprises 15 residues. CDR3 region: CASSQAAQRGTEAFF. In DNA, the CDR3 is TGCGCCAGCAGCCAAGCGGCGCAAAGGGGCACTGAAGCTTTCTTT.

The chain is built from TRBV10-3 and TRBJ2-1, with 7 bases lining up with TRBD2. V was pared by 0 bases and J by 2 bases, with 7 bases of the junction left unmatched. CDR1 is ENHRY, CDR2 SYGVKD, per germline. The CDR3 runs to 17 residues. The CDR3 loop reads CAISESRASGPYNEQFF. The CDR3 DNA reads as TGTGCCATCAGTGAGTCCCGGGCTAGCGGACCCTACAATGAGCAGTTCTTC.

V gene TRBV5-4 combines with J gene TRBJ2-7; D perhaps matches TRBD2 (6 bases). The CDR3 sequence is 15 residues long. Germline V gives CDR1 SGHNT, CDR2 YYREEE (reference sequence). Trimming took 2 bases from V and 0 from J, leaving 12 bases between them. The CDR3 here is CASSFGGVGSYEQYF. DNA of the CDR3: TGTGCCAGCAGCTTCGGCGGGGTGGGCTCCTACGAGCAGTACTTC.

The chain has TRBV10-3 and TRBJ2-7, with D unclear. Germline V gene sequence: CDR1 ENHRY, CDR2 SYGVKD. V dropped 3 bases and J dropped 5 bases, with 11 bases sitting between them. This CDR3 has 13 amino acids. For the CDR3, the DNA is TGTGCCATCAGTGACGGGTTTACCCACGAGCAGTACTTC. Protein sequence: CAISDGFTHEQYF.

This clone was recorded a few times. The chain couples TRBV5-5 to TRBJ2-2; no clear D gene. V lost 0 bases and J lost 2, with 2 bases in between. The CDR3 is 13 residues long. CDR1 SGHKS and CDR2 YYEKEE come from the germline V gene (reference sequence). The CDR3 nucleotides read TGTGCCAGCAGCTTGGCTAACACCGGGGAGCTGTTTTTT. Protein: CASSLANTGELFF.